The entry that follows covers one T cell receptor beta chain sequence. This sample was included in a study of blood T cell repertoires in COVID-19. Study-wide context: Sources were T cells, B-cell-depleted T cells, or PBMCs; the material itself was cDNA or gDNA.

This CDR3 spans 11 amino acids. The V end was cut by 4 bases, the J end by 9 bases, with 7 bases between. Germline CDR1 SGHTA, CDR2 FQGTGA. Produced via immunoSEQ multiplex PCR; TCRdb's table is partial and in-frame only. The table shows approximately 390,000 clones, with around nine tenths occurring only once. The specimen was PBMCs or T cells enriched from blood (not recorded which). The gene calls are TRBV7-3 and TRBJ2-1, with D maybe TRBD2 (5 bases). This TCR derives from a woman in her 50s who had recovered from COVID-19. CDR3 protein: CASSSRGEQFF. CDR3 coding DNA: TGTGCCAGCAGCTCCCGGGGTGAGCAGTTCTTC.